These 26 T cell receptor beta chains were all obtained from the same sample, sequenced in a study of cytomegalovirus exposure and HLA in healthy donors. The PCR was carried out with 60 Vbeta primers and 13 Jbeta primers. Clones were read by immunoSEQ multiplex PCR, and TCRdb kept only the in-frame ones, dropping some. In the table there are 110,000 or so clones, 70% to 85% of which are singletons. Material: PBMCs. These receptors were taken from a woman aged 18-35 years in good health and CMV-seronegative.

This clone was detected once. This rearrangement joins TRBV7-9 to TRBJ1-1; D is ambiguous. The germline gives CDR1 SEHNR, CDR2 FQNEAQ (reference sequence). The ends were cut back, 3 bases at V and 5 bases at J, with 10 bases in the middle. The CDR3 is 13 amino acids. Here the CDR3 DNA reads TGTGCCAGCAGCTTGAGCCCGGGGACTGAAGCTTTCTTT. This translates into CASSLSPGTEAFF.

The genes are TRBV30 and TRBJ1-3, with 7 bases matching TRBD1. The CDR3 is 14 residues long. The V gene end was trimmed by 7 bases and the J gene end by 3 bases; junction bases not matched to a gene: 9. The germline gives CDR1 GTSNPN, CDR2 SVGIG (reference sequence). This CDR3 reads CASKQGRIGNTIYF. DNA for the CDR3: TGTGCCTCGAAACAGGGGAGGATTGGAAACACCATATATTTT.

DNA of the CDR3: TGTGCCAGCAGCGAGAGCCCCACGGTGAACACTGAAGCTTTCTTT. It codes for CASSESPTVNTEAFF. V and J are TRBV2 and TRBJ1-1, with no clear D. CDR1 and CDR2 from the germline V gene are SNHLY and FYNNEI. This CDR3 spans 15 amino acids. With 6 bases removed from V and 0 bases from J, the gap between germline ends came to 14 bases.

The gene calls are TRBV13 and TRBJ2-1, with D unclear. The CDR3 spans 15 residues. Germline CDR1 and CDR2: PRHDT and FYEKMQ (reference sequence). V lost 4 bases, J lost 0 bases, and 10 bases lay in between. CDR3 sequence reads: CASSSLIRSYNEQFF. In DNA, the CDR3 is TGTGCCAGCAGCTCTCTAATTCGCTCCTACAATGAGCAGTTCTTC.

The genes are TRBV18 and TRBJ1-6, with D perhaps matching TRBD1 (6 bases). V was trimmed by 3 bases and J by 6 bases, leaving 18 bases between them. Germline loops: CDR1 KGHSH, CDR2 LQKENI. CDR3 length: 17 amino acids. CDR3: CASSPGSGGASNSPLHF. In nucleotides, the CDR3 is TGTGCCAGCTCACCCGGGTCGGGGGGGGCAAGTAATTCACCCCTCCACTTT.

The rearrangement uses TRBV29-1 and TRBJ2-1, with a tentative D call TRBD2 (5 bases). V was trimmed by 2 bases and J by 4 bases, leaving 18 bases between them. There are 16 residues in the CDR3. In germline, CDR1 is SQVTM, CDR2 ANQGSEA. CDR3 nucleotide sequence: TGCAGCGTTGAATCCCCGGACTTTCGAAGATACAATGAGCAGTTCTTC. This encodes CSVESPDFRRYNEQFF.

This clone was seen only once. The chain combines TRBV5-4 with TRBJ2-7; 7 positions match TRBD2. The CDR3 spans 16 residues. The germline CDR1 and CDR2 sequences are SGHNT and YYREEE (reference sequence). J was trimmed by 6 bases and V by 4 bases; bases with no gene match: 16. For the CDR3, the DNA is TGTGCCAGCAGCCCGGCCGGGACTAAGAGCATCAGCGAGCAGTACTTC. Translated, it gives CASSPAGTKSISEQYF. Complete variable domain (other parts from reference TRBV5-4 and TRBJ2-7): ETGVTQSPTHLIKTRGQQVTLRCSSQSGHNTVSWYQQALGQGPQFIFQYYREEENGRGNFPPRFSGLQFPNYSSELNVNALELDDSALYLCASSPAGTKSISEQYFGPGTRLTVT.

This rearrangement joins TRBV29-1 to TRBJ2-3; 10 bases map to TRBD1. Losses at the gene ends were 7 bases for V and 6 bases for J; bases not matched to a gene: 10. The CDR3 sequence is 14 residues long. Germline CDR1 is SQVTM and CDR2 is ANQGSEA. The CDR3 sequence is CSAGRTGGGDTQYF. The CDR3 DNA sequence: TGCAGCGCCGGACGGACAGGGGGAGGTGATACGCAGTATTTT.

CDR3 region: CASRKQDAHNEQFF. CDR3 nucleotides: TGTGCCAGCAGAAAACAGGACGCGCACAATGAGCAGTTCTTC. The chain employs TRBV6-5 and TRBJ2-1; TRBD1 might be the D (5 bases). Germline CDR1 is MNHEY and CDR2 is SVGAGI. The V end was cut by 6 bases, the J end by 5 bases, with 14 bases between. This CDR3 has 14 amino acids.

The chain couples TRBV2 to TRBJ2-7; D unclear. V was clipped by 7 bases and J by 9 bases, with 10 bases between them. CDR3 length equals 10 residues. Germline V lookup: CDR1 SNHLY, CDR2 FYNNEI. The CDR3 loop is CASNGVGQYF. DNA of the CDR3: TGTGCCAGCAACGGTGTCGGGCAGTACTTC.

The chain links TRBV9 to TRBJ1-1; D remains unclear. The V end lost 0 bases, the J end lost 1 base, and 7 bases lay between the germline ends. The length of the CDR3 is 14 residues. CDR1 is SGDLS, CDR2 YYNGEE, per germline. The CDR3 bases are TGTGCCAGCAGCGTAGTATCCGGGAACACTGAAGCTTTCTTT. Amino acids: CASSVVSGNTEAFF.

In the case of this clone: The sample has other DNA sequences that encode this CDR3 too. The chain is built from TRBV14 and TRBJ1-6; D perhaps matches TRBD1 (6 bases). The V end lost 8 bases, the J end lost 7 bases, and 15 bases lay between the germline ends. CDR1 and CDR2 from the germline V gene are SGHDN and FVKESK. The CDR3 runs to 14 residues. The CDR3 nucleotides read TGTGCCAGCTCCGCGGGCAGGGGCAATTCACCCCTCCACTTT. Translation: CASSAGRGNSPLHF.

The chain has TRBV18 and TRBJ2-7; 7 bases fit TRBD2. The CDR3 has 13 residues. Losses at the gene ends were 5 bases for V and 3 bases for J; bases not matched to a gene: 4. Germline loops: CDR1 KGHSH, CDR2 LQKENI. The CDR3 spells CASSTSAVYEQYV. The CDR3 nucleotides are TGTGCCAGCTCAACTAGCGCGGTCTACGAGCAGTACGTC.

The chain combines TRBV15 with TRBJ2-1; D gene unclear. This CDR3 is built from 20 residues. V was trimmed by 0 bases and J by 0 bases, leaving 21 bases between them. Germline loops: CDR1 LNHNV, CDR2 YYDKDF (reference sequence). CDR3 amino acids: CATSRDPVGLRPPSYNEQFF. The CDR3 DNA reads TGTGCCACCAGCAGAGATCCAGTGGGTTTGCGGCCACCCTCCTACAATGAGCAGTTCTTC.

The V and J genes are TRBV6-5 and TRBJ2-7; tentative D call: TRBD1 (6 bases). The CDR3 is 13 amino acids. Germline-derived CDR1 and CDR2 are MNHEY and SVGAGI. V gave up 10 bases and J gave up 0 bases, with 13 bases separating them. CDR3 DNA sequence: TGTGCCACCCGGGACACACTCTCCTACGAGCAGTACGTC. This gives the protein CATRDTLSYEQYV.

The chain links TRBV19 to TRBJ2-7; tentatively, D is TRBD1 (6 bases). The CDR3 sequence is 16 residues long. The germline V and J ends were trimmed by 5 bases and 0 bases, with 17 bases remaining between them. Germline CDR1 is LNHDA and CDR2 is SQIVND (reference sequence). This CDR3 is CASSGGPQVSSYEQYF. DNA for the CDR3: TGTGCCAGTAGTGGGGGCCCCCAAGTAAGCTCCTACGAGCAGTACTTC. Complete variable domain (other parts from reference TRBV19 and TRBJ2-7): DGGITQSPKYLFRKEGQNVTLSCEQNLNHDAMYWYRQDPGQGLRLIYYSQIVNDFQKGDIAEGYSVSREKKESFPLTVTSAQKNPTAFYLCASSGGPQVSSYEQYFGPGTRLTVT.

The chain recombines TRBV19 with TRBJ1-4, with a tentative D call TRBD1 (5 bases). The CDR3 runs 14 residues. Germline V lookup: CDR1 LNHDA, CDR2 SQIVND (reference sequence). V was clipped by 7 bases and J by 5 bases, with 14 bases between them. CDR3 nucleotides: TGTGCCAGTACCACCCGGGCAGGGAATGAAAAACTGTTTTTT. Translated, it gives CASTTRAGNEKLFF.

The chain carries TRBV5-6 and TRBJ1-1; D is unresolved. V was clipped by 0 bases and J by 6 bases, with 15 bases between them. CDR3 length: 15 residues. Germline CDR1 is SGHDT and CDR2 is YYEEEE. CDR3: CASSLVIWGEAEAFF. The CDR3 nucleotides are TGTGCCAGCAGCTTGGTTATTTGGGGAGAGGCTGAAGCTTTCTTT.

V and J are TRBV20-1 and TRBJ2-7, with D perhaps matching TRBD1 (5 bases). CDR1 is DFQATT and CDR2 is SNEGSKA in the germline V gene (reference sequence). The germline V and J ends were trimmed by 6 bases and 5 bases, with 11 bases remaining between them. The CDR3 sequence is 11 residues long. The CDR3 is CSAPARDEQYF. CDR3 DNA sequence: TGCAGTGCGCCCGCCAGGGACGAGCAGTACTTC.

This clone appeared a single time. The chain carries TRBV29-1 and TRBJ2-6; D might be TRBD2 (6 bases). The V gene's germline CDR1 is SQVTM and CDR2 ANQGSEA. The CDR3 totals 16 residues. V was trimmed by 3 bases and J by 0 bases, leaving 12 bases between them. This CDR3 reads CSVEDPGGSGANVLTF. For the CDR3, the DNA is TGCAGCGTTGAGGATCCCGGGGGCTCTGGGGCCAACGTCCTGACTTTC.

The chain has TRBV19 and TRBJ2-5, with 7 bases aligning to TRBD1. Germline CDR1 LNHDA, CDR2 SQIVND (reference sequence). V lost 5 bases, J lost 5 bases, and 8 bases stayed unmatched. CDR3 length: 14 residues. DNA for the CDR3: TGTGCCAGTAGTCCTACAGGGGATGTCGAGACCCAGTACTTC. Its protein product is CASSPTGDVETQYF.

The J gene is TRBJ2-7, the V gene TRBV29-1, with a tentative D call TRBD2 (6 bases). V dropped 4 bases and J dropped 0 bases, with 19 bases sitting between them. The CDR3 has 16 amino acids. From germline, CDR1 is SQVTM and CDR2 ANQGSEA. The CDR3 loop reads CSVGIGGLVSSYEQYF. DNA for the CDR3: TGCAGCGTTGGAATTGGGGGACTTGTCAGCTCCTACGAGCAGTACTTC.

The CDR3 sequence is CASSLEVAGAGEAFF. The CDR3 region has the DNA TGCGCCAGCAGCTTGGAGGTTGCGGGGGCGGGTGAAGCTTTCTTT. This chain uses TRBV5-1 with TRBJ1-1; D is perhaps TRBD1 (6 bases). The germline CDR1 and CDR2 sequences are SGHRS and YFSETQ. Trimming took 0 bases from V and 7 from J, leaving 16 bases between them. This CDR3 region has 15 residues.

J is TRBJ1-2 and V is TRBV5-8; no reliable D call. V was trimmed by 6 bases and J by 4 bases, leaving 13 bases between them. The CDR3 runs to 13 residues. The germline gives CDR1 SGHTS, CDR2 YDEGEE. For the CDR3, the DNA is TGTGCCAGCACCCTGTCCACAGCCTATGGCTACACCTTC. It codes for CASTLSTAYGYTF.

Written as DNA, the CDR3 is TGTGCCAGCAGTTTAGCGGGAACCCATACGCAGTATTTT. It translates to CASSLAGTHTQYF. This sequence joins TRBV27 and TRBJ2-3; TRBD2 is a possible D gene (6 bases). Per the germline V gene, CDR1 is MNHEY and CDR2 is SMNVEV (reference sequence). Trimming cost V 2 bases and J 7 bases, with 10 bases left between them. CDR3 length: 13 residues.

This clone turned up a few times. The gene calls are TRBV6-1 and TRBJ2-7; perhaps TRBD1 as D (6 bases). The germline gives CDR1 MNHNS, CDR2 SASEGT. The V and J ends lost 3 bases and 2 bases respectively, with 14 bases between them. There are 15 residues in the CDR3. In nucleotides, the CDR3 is TGTGCCAGCAGTGACCCCGGGACACTAACCTACGAGCAGTACGTC. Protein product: CASSDPGTLTYEQYV.